This T cell receptor beta chain is from a study of blood T cell repertoires in COVID-19. Looking at the study overall: Some COVID-19 samples were acute and others convalescent; all came from the United States, Italy and Spain.

Germline V gene sequence: CDR1 SGHKS, CDR2 YYEKEE (reference sequence). Trimming pared 4 bases from V and 1 base from J, leaving 17 bases between. The CDR3 spans 16 residues. Assay used: immunoSEQ multiplex PCR; TCRdb lists only in-frame clones, some missing. The sample shows approximately 140,000 clones, almost 85% of them seen only once. Sequenced material: PBMCs or T cells enriched from blood (not recorded which). V usage is TRBV5-5 and J usage is TRBJ1-1; D remains ambiguous. The source is a man between 40 and 49 years old with acute COVID-19. CDR3 bases: TGTGCCAGCAGCGCCTCGCTAAGGACTGGGAACACTGAAGCTTTCTTT. Its protein product is CASSASLRTGNTEAFF.